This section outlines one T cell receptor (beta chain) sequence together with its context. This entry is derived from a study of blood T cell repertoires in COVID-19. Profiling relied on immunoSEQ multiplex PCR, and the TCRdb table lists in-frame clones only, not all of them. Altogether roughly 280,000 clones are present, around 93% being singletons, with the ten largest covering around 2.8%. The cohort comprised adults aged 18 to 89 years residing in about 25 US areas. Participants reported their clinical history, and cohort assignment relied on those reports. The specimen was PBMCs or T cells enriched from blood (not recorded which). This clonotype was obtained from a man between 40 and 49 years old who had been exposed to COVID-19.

CDR3 sequence: CASSLEGVSYNEQFF. The CDR3 DNA is TGCGCCAGCAGCTTGGAAGGAGTCTCCTACAATGAGCAGTTCTTC. The chain is built from TRBV5-1 and TRBJ2-1; D is ambiguous. V was cut by 0 bases and J by 0 bases, with 7 bases left in between. Per the germline V gene, CDR1 is SGHRS and CDR2 is YFSETQ. The CDR3 spans 15 residues. Based on the CDR3 plus reference TRBV5-1 and TRBJ2-1, the full variable domain is KAGVTQTPRYLIKTRGQQVTLSCSPISGHRSVSWYQQTPGQGLQFLFEYFSETQRNKGNFPGRFSGRQFSNSRSEMNVSTLELGDSALYLCASSLEGVSYNEQFFGPGTRLTVL.